Presented here are 18 T cell receptor beta chains from one specimen sequenced in a study of blood T cell repertoires in COVID-19. Produced via immunoSEQ multiplex PCR; TCRdb's table is partial and in-frame only. The table lists 160,000 or so clones, roughly 90% of them singletons. Sequenced sample: peripheral blood. Receptors were obtained from a man between 60 and 75 years old with acute or convalescent COVID-19.

In DNA form, the CDR3 reads TGTGCCAGCAGCCAGCGGTCAGAGCAGTACTTC. It codes for CASSQRSEQYF. The chain has TRBV3-1 (or the pseudogene TRBV3-2) and TRBJ2-7; D not resolved. Trimming took 3 bases from V and 7 from J, leaving 7 bases between them. In germline, CDR1 is LGHDT, CDR2 YNNKEL (reference sequence). This CDR3 has 11 amino acids.

V gene TRBV3-1 (or the pseudogene TRBV3-2) combines with J gene TRBJ1-2; TRBD1 matches 7 bases. After removal of 5 bases from V and 0 bases from J, the junction contained 6 bases not matched to a gene. Germline lookup yields CDR1 LGHDT and CDR2 YNNKEL (reference sequence). The CDR3 sequence is 15 residues long. CDR3 bases: TGTGCCAGCAGCGTTGGGACAGCCACTAACTATGGCTACACCTTC. This gives the protein CASSVGTATNYGYTF.

The rearrangement uses TRBV12-3 or TRBV12-4 and TRBJ2-7; D is ambiguous. This CDR3 comprises 13 residues. V was shortened by 5 bases and J by 5 bases, with 13 bases between the two germline ends. CDR3 nucleotides: TGTGCCAGCAGTGAGGCACCTCGGCACGAGCAGTACTTC. It codes for CASSEAPRHEQYF.

This clone has more than one count but fewer than ten. The rearrangement joins TRBV5-1 to TRBJ1-3; no clear D. Per germline, CDR1 SGHRS and CDR2 YFSETQ. The CDR3 consists of 16 residues. Trimming stripped 5 bases from V and 0 bases from J, with 15 bases between. The CDR3 reads CASRTSDSRSGNTIYF. DNA of the CDR3: TGCGCCAGCAGGACCTCGGACTCCCGCTCTGGAAACACCATATATTTT.

V is TRBV7-9 and J is TRBJ1-2; no clear D. Between the trimmed V and J ends, which lost 5 bases and 6 bases, there was a span of 13 bases. The V gene's germline CDR1 is SEHNR and CDR2 FQNEAQ (reference sequence). The CDR3 is 13 residues long. Written as DNA, the CDR3 is TGTGCCAGCAGCACCGACATCCAGGATGGCTACACCTTC. Its protein product is CASSTDIQDGYTF.

CDR3 residues: CASSTGTFANEKLFF. CDR3 in DNA: TGTGCCAGTAGTACCGGGACATTCGCTAATGAAAAACTGTTTTTT. The chain couples TRBV19 to TRBJ1-4; a possible D gene is TRBD1 (6 bases). The ends were cut back, 4 bases at V and 3 bases at J, with 12 bases in the middle. CDR1 is LNHDA, CDR2 SQIVND, per germline (reference sequence). This CDR3 has 15 amino acids.

In this sample, this clone turned up a few times. The chain is built from TRBV6-5 and TRBJ1-4, with D hard to call. The CDR3 is made up of 14 amino acids. The ends were cut back, 4 bases at V and 8 bases at J, with 14 bases in the middle. The V gene's germline CDR1 is MNHEY and CDR2 SVGAGI. CDR3 bases: TGTGCCAGCAGTTCTGTTGGAGGTCAGGAAAAACTGTTTTTT. It specifies CASSSVGGQEKLFF.

The rearrangement links TRBV4-1 to TRBJ2-7; the match to TRBD2 covers 8 bases. CDR3 size: 15 residues. Trimming cost V 0 bases and J 1 base; bases outside gene matches: 2. Germline CDR1 and CDR2: MGHRA and YSYEKL. CDR3 DNA sequence: TGCGCCAGCAGCCAAGAGTCGGGGGGGTCCTACGAGCAGTACTTC. Its translation: CASSQESGGSYEQYF.

The V call is TRBV9, the J call TRBJ2-7, with D perhaps matching TRBD2 (5 bases). The CDR3 totals 13 residues. V was trimmed by 6 bases and J by 3 bases, leaving 13 bases between them. CDR1 is SGDLS, CDR2 YYNGEE, per germline. Written as DNA, the CDR3 is TGTGCCAGCAACCCCGAGGGAAACTACGAGCAGTACTTC. This translates into CASNPEGNYEQYF. The full variable domain, rest sourced from reference TRBV9 and TRBJ2-7, is DSGVTQTPKHLITATGQRVTLRCSPRSGDLSVYWYQQSLDQGLQFLIQYYNGEERAKGNILERFSAQQFPDLHSELNLSSLELGDSALYFCASNPEGNYEQYFGPGTRLTVT.

This clone was seen more than once but under ten times. The chain employs TRBV2 and TRBJ2-7; the D gene is possibly TRBD2 (5 bases). The CDR3 has 14 amino acids. The germline CDR1 and CDR2 sequences are SNHLY and FYNNEI. V lost 6 bases and J lost 0, with 12 bases in between. Written as DNA, the CDR3 is TGTGCCAGCAGCCGGACTCAAAGCTCCTACGAGCAGTACTTC. Protein product: CASSRTQSSYEQYF.

The chain recombines TRBV6-5 with TRBJ2-3; D may be TRBD1 (6 bases). Per germline, CDR1 MNHEY and CDR2 SVGAGI. With 2 bases removed from V and 6 bases from J, the gap between germline ends came to 15 bases. This CDR3 spans 15 amino acids. The CDR3 bases are TGTGCCAGCAGTTACGGGTTAAAGGGGGTGGATACGCAGTATTTT. It is translated as CASSYGLKGVDTQYF.

In nucleotides, the CDR3 is TGTGCCAGCAGTGAACCAGGGAACTATGGCTACACCTTC. Encoded protein: CASSEPGNYGYTF. The rearrangement joins TRBV2 to TRBJ1-2; D possibly corresponds to TRBD1 (5 bases). V lost 2 bases and J lost 2, with 6 bases in between. Germline CDR1 reads SNHLY; CDR2 reads FYNNEI. The length of the CDR3 is 13 residues.

The genes are TRBV9 and TRBJ2-2; D remains ambiguous. Trimming took 3 bases from V and 6 from J, leaving 9 bases between them. The CDR3 loop spans 13 amino acids. In germline, CDR1 is SGDLS, CDR2 YYNGEE. CDR3 in amino acids: CASSAPNAGELFF. As DNA, the CDR3 is TGTGCCAGCAGCGCCCCAAATGCCGGGGAGCTGTTTTTT.

On this clone itself: The identical CDR3 is also encoded by other nucleotide sequences in the sample. The rearrangement uses TRBV29-1 and TRBJ1-1; 7 positions match TRBD1. The CDR3 is 12 residues long. The J segment lost 2 bases and the V segment lost 7 bases, leaving 4 bases of the junction unmatched. Germline V gene lookup returns CDR1 SQVTM and CDR2 ANQGSEA. The CDR3 region is CSARQGNTEAFF. In DNA, the CDR3 is TGCAGCGCTCGACAGGGTAACACTGAAGCTTTCTTT.

J is TRBJ1-2 and V is TRBV7-2; D ambiguous. The CDR3 spans 15 residues. V lost 1 base and J lost 5, with 14 bases in between. Germline V gene data show CDR1 as SGHTA and CDR2 as FQGNSA. CDR3 in DNA: TGTGCCAGCAGCTTAGGGCCGTCCTTTTCATATGGCTACACCTTC. It codes for CASSLGPSFSYGYTF.

The chain joins TRBV27 to TRBJ2-7; possible D gene TRBD1, 6 bases. CDR1 MNHEY and CDR2 SMNVEV come from the germline V gene (reference sequence). V lost 0 bases and J lost 1, with 13 bases in between. The CDR3 extends over 16 amino acids. CDR3 sequence: CASSLSWPDRSYEQYF. CDR3 sequence (DNA): TGTGCCAGCAGTTTATCTTGGCCGGACAGATCCTACGAGCAGTACTTC.

This rearrangement joins TRBV18 to TRBJ2-1; 13 bases fit TRBD2. From germline, CDR1 is KGHSH and CDR2 LQKENI. The length of the CDR3 is 16 residues. After removal of 3 bases from V and 4 bases from J, the junction contained 3 bases not matched to a gene. The CDR3 loop is CASSPGTSGVYNEQFF. The CDR3 bases are TGTGCCAGCTCACCTGGGACTAGCGGGGTATACAATGAGCAGTTCTTC.

The CDR3 loop is CASSLQAGSSGNTIYF. CDR3 in DNA: TGCGCCAGCAGCTTGCAGGCAGGGTCCTCTGGAAACACCATATATTTT. This chain joins TRBV5-1 and TRBJ1-3, with D tentatively TRBD1 (5 bases). CDR3 length: 16 residues. From germline, CDR1 is SGHRS and CDR2 YFSETQ. The V end was cut by 1 base, the J end by 0 bases, with 11 bases between.